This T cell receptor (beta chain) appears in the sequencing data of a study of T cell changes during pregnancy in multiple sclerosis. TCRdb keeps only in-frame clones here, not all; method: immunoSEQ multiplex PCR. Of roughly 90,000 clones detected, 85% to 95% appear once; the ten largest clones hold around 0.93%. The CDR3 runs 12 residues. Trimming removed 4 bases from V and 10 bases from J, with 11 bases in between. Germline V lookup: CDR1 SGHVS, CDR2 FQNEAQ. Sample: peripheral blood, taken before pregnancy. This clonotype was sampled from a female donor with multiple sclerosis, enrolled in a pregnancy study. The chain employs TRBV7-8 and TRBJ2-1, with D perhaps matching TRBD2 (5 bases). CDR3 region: CASSSSGGEQFF. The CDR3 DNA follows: TGTGCCAGCAGCTCCAGCGGTGGAGAGCAGTTCTTC.